This T cell receptor (beta chain) was recorded in a study of T-cell reconstitution after alpha-beta-depleted transplantation in children (dated by TCRdb to 2015 to 2016). Study-level background: T-cell immune reconstitution after TCRalphabeta/CD19-depleted allogeneic hematopoietic cell transplantation in children was quantitatively tracked in the study by means of TCR repertoire profiling. Overall results and qualifications from the work: Over the following months the frequencies of hyperexpanded clones went down, and after one year T-cell counts and TCRbeta diversity were mostly credited to newly produced T cells. Apparently early alphabetaT-cell count recovery about two months after transplant reportedly relied on only several hundred rapidly expanded clones derived from non-depleted graft cells. In some patients, high TCRbeta diversity at day 60 was attributed to recipient T cells and intrathymic progenitors that had survived conditioning.

For this clonotype: Its antigen has not been determined. No per-base quality is available; no much larger clone lies one base away.

The library was prepared using PCR. The instrument given in TCRdb is Illumina HiSeq 2500. Molecular barcoding was employed in the preparation of TCR libraries, with unique molecular identifiers being used to normalize TCRbeta repertoire quantification. Clones were called with MiXCR by TCRdb after fastp trimmed the public reads at Q25, and only in-frame beta chains were retained. Each CDR3 protein appears once, grouped with its most common genes and DNA. The sample records around 100,000 distinct CDR3 sequences, about a tenth of which are singletons. The ten largest make up around 35% of the sample. Reading the label with the study, this specimen's treatment or condition is: allogeneic hematopoietic cell transplantation with graft depleted of TCRalphabeta T cells and CD19 B cells. The transplant recipients were children given TCRalphabeta/CD19-depleted allogeneic hematopoietic cell grafts. The input for sequencing was PBMCs, taken before TCRalphabeta/CD19-depleted stem cell transplant. The sequence was obtained from a boy aged 2 to 10 with acute lymphoblastic leukemia, due to receive a stem cell transplant.

The CDR3 reads as follows: CASSLEARVGYTF. The DNA sequence is given as TGCGCCAGCAGCTTGGAAGCGAGAGTGGGCTACACCTTC. Recombination joined TRBV5-1 with TRBJ1-2, with an unclear D gene assignment. V is shortened by 0 bases, J by 8 bases, and the region joining them spans 11 bases. CDR1 and CDR2, looked up from the germline V gene, are SGHRS and YFSETQ. From the cysteine up to the phenylalanine, the CDR3 has a length of 13 residues. The sequence is cut down to CDR3 DNA, 39 bases in frame from base 1.